This TCR beta chain was documented in a study of shared clonotypes between healthy human individuals. Study-level findings and limits: Only blood samples were collected, and tissue repertoires likely differ.

Those who donated were healthy HIV-negative adults, with no recent acute infections or vaccinations reported. As to this clone: The antigen is undetermined.

Around 31,000 T cell genomes, or around 300 ng DNA, went into unsorted PBMC replicate PCRs. Produced via immunoSEQ multiplex PCR; TCRdb's table is partial and in-frame only. The table includes 470,000 or so clones, over 75% detected once. The specimen was PBMCs. The source is a middle-aged woman in good health. Some clones in this sample may be carry-over from other donors' samples.

The CDR3 DNA reads TGTGCCTGGGAGATAACCGCTAGCGGCTACACCTTC. Its protein product is CAWEITASGYTF. This chain joins TRBV30 and TRBJ1-2; D unclear. The CDR3 runs 12 residues. The V gene lost 5 bases and the J gene lost 8 bases, with 15 bases spanning the gap. The V gene's germline CDR1 is GTSNPN and CDR2 SVGIG (reference sequence).